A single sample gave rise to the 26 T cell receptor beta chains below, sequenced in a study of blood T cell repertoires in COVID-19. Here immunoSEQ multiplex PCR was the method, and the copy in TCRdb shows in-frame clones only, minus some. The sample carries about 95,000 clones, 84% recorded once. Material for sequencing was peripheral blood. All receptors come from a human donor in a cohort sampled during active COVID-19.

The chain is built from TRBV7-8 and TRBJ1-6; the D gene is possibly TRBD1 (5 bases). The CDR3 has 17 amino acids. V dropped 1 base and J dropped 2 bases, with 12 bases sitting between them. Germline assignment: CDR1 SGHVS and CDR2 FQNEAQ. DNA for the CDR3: TGTGCCAGCAGCTTAGGGTCAGGGACTACCTATAATTCACCCCTCCACTTT. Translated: CASSLGSGTTYNSPLHF. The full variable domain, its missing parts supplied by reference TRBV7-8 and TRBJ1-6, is GAGVSQSPRYKVAKRGQDVALRCDPISGHVSLFWYQQALGQGPEFLTYFQNEAQLDKSGLPSDRFFAERPEGSVSTLKIQRTQQEDSAVYLCASSLGSGTTYNSPLHFGNGTRLTVT.

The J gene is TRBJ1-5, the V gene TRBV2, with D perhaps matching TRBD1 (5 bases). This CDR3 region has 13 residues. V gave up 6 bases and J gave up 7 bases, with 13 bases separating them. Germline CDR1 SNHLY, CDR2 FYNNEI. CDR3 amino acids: CASSQGLGQPQHF. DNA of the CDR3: TGTGCCAGCAGCCAGGGACTGGGGCAGCCCCAGCATTTT.

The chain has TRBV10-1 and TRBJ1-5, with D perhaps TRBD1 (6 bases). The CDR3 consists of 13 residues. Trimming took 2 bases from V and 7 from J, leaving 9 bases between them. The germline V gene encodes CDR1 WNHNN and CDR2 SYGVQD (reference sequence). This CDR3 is CASSEQGTQPQHF. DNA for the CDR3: TGCGCCAGCAGTGAGCAGGGGACGCAGCCCCAGCATTTT.

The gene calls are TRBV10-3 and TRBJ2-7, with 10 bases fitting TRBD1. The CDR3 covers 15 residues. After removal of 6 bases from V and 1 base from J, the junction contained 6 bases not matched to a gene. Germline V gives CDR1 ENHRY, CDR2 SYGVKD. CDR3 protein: CAIRTPGQGSYEQYF. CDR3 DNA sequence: TGTGCCATCAGGACGCCGGGACAGGGGTCCTACGAGCAGTACTTC.

The CDR3 DNA reads as TGTGCCAGCAATTTACAGGGGGCGAGAGGTGATACGCAGTATTTT. This translates into CASNLQGARGDTQYF. V and J are TRBV2 and TRBJ2-3; 9 nucleotides align to TRBD1. The germline CDR1 and CDR2 sequences are SNHLY and FYNNEI. V shed 7 bases and J 6 bases; nucleotides not matched to a gene: 11. The CDR3 sequence is 15 residues long.

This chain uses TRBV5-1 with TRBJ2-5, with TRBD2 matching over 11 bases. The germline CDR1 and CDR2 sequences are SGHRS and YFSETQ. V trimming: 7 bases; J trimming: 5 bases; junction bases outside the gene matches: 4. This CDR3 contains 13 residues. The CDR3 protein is CASRLAGMETQYF. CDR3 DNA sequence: TGCGCCAGCCGACTAGCGGGAATGGAGACCCAGTACTTC.

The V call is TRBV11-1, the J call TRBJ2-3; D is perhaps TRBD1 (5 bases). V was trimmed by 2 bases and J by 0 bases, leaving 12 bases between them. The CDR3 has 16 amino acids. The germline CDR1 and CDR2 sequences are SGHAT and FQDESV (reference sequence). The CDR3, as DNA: TGTGCCAGCAGCTTAACCCAGGGCCTTAGCACAGATACGCAGTATTTT. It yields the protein CASSLTQGLSTDTQYF.

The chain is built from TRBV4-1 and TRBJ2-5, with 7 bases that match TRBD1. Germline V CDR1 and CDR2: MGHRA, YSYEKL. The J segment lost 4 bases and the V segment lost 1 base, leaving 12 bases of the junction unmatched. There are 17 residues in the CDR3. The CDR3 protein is CASSQGQGERLGETQYF. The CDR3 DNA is TGCGCCAGCAGCCAAGGACAGGGTGAACGTTTAGGAGAGACCCAGTACTTC.

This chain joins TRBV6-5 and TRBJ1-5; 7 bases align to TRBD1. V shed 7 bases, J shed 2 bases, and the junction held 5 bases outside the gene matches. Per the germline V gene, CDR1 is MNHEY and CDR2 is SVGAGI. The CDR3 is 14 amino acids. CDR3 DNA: TGTGCCAGCACTAGACAGGGTGGCAATCAGCCCCAGCATTTT. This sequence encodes CASTRQGGNQPQHF.

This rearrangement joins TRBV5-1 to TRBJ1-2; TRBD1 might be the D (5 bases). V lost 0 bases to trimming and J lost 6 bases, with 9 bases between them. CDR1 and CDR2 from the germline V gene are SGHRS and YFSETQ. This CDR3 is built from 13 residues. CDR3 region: CASSLVAGNGYTF. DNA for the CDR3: TGCGCCAGCAGCTTGGTAGCAGGGAATGGCTACACCTTC.

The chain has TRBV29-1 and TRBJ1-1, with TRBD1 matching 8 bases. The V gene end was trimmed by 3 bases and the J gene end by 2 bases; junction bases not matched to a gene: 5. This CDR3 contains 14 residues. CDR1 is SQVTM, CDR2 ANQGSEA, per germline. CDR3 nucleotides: TGCAGCGTTGAGCGACAGGGGATTAACACTGAAGCTTTCTTT. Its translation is CSVERQGINTEAFF.

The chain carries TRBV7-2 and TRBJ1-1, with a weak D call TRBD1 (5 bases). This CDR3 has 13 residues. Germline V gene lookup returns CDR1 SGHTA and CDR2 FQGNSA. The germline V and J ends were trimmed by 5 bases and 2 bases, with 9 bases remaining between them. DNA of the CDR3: TGTGCCAGCAGCAATGACAGAAACACTGAAGCTTTCTTT. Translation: CASSNDRNTEAFF.

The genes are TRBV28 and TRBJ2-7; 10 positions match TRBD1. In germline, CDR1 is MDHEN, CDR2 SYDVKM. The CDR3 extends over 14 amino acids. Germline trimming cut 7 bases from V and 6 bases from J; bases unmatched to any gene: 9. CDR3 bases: TGTGCCAGCAATCCGGCGGACAGGGGGTTCGAGCAGTACTTC. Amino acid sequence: CASNPADRGFEQYF.

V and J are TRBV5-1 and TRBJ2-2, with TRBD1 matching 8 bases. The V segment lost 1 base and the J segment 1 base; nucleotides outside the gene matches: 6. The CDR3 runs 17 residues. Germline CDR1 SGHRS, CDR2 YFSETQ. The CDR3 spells CASSLTTGTGNTGELFF. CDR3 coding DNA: TGCGCCAGCAGCTTGACCACCGGGACAGGGAACACCGGGGAGCTGTTTTTT.

The chain's CDR3 is CASRPGGPGDGNTIYF. The CDR3 nucleotides are TGTGCCAGCAGACCTGGTGGGCCGGGGGACGGAAACACCATATATTTT. V and J are TRBV28 and TRBJ1-3; the D gene is possibly TRBD1 (5 bases). From germline, CDR1 is MDHEN and CDR2 SYDVKM. The CDR3 has 16 residues. The germline V and J ends were trimmed by 6 bases and 4 bases, with 19 bases remaining between them.

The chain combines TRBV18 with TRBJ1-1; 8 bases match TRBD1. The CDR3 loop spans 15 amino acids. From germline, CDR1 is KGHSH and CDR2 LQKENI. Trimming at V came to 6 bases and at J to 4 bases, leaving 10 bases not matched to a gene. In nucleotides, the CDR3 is TGTGCCAGCTCCGAGGACAGGGTGTCGTCCACTGAAGCTTTCTTT. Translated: CASSEDRVSSTEAFF.

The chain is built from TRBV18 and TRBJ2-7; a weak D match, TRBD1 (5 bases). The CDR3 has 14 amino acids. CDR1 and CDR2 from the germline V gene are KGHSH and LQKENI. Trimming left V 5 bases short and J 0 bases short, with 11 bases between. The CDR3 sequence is CASSVQADSYEQYF. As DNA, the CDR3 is TGTGCCAGCTCAGTACAGGCTGACTCCTACGAGCAGTACTTC. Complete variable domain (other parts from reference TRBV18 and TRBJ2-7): NAGVMQNPRHLVRRRGQEARLRCSPMKGHSHVYWYRQLPEEGLKFMVYLQKENIIDESGMPKERFSAEFPKEGPSILRIQQVVRGDSAAYFCASSVQADSYEQYFGPGTRLTVT.

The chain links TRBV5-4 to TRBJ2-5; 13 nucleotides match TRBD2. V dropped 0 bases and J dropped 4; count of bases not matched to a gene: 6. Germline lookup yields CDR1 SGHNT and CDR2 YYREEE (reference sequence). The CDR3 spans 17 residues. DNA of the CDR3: TGTGCCAGCAGCTTGGGACTAGCGGGGGGCCCGTTAGAGACCCAGTACTTC. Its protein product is CASSLGLAGGPLETQYF.

The CDR3 region has the DNA TGTGCCAGCAGCTTAGCGCTAGGAGTGGGTATCTATGGCTACACCTTC. The encoded protein is CASSLALGVGIYGYTF. J is TRBJ1-2 and V is TRBV7-2; D gene uncertain. Germline V gives CDR1 SGHTA, CDR2 FQGNSA. The CDR3 has 16 residues. V shed 0 bases and J shed 4 bases, with 15 bases lying between them.

The CDR3 here is CASSLPQNGYTF. The CDR3 bases are TGTGCCAGCAGCTTGCCACAGAATGGCTACACCTTC. This sequence joins TRBV5-8 and TRBJ1-2, with no clear D. The CDR3 is made up of 12 amino acids. Germline V gene sequence: CDR1 SGHTS, CDR2 YDEGEE. The V and J ends lost 1 base and 6 bases respectively, with 7 bases between them.

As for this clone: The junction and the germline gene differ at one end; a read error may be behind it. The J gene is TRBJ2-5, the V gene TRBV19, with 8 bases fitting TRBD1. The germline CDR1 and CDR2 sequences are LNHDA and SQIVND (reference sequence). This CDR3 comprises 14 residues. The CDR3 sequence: CASTDRDRQGTQYF. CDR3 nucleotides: TGTGCCAGTACAGACCGGGACAGGCAAGGGACCCAGTACTTC. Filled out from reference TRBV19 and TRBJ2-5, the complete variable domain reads DGGITQSPKYLFRKEGQNVTLSCEQNLNHDAMYWYRQDPGQGLRLIYYSQIVNDFQKGDIAEGYSVSREKKESFPLTVTSAQKNPTAFYLCASTDRDRQGTQYFGPGTRLLVL.

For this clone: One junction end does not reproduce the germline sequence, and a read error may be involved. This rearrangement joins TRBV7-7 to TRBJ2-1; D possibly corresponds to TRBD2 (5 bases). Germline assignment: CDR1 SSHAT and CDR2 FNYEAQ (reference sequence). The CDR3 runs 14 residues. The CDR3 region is CASSLASSTNEQFF. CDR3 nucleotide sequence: TGTGCTAGCAGCTTAGCTTCTAGCACCAATGAGCAGTTCTTC.

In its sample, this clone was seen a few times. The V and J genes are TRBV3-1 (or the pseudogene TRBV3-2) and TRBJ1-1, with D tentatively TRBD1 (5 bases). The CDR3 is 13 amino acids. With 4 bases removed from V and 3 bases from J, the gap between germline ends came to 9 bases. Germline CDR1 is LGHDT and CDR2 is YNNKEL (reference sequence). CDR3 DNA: TGTGCCAGCAGCCCCTTACAGGACACTGAAGCTTTCTTT. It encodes CASSPLQDTEAFF.

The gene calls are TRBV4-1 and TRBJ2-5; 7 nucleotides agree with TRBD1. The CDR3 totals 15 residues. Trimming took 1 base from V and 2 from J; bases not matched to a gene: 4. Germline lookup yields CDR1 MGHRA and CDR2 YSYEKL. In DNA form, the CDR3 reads TGCGCCAGCAGCCAAGTCGGGACAGCTCAAGAGACCCAGTACTTC. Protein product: CASSQVGTAQETQYF.

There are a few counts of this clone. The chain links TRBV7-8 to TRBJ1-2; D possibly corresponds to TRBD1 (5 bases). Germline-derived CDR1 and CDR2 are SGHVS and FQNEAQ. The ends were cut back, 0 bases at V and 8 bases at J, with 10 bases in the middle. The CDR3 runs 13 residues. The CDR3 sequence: CASSLAEGSGYTF. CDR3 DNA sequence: TGTGCCAGCAGCTTAGCGGAGGGGAGCGGCTACACCTTC.

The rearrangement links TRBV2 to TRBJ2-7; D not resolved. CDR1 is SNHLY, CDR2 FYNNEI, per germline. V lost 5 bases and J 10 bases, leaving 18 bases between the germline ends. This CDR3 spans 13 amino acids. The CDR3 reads CASSPSGGVLQYF. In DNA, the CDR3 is TGTGCCAGCAGTCCTTCGGGTGGCGTTCTACAGTACTTC.